A single sample gave rise to the 25 T cell receptor beta chains below, sequenced in a study of blood T cell repertoires in COVID-19. Libraries were prepared by immunoSEQ multiplex PCR; TCRdb keeps only in-frame clonotypes and omits some of them. This table holds over 200,000 clones, around nine tenths found once. Material: peripheral blood. These receptors were taken from an older woman with acute or convalescent COVID-19.

This chain links TRBV6-5 with TRBJ2-7, with 9 bases that match TRBD1. V was pared by 7 bases and J by 4 bases, with 8 bases of the junction left unmatched. This CDR3 has 14 amino acids. Germline-derived CDR1 and CDR2 are MNHEY and SVGAGI. In DNA form, the CDR3 reads TGTGCCAGCAAAATGGGACAGGGAAGGTACGAGCAGTACTTC. The encoded protein is CASKMGQGRYEQYF.

The rearrangement links TRBV5-1 to TRBJ2-2; 8 bases match TRBD1. With V trimmed by 2 bases and J by 3 bases, 3 bases remained unmatched. The germline V gene has CDR1 SGHRS and CDR2 YFSETQ. The CDR3 totals 15 residues. CDR3 sequence reads: CASSFRGPDTGELFF. The CDR3 region has the DNA TGCGCCAGCAGCTTCAGGGGGCCGGACACCGGGGAGCTGTTTTTT.

This sequence joins TRBV9 and TRBJ2-7; 11 nucleotides line up with TRBD2. The junction had 9 bases not matched to a gene; V was cut back by 4 bases and J by 6 bases. Germline V lookup: CDR1 SGDLS, CDR2 YYNGEE. The length of the CDR3 is 15 residues. CDR3 coding DNA: TGTGCCAGCAGCTTACTAGCGGGAGAAGGAGGCGAGCAGTACTTC. It yields the protein CASSLLAGEGGEQYF.

The gene calls are TRBV10-1 and TRBJ2-5; 8 nucleotides match TRBD2. Germline lookup yields CDR1 WNHNN and CDR2 SYGVQD (reference sequence). The CDR3 loop spans 13 amino acids. V lost 8 bases and J lost 1; bases outside the gene matches: 3. The CDR3 region is CASPTSGQETQYF. The CDR3 nucleotides read TGCGCCAGCCCCACTAGCGGCCAAGAGACCCAGTACTTC.

CDR3 sequence (DNA): TGTGCCAGTAGTCGCACAGCCACCTCTGGAAACACCATATATTTT. Translated: CASSRTATSGNTIYF. This rearrangement joins TRBV19 to TRBJ1-3; no firm D call. The CDR3 is 15 amino acids. With 5 bases removed from V and 0 bases from J, the gap between germline ends came to 11 bases. Per germline, CDR1 LNHDA and CDR2 SQIVND (reference sequence).

The CDR3 nucleotides are TGTGCCACCAGGGGACAGATGAACACTGAAGCTTTCTTT. The encoded protein is CATRGQMNTEAFF. The chain has TRBV15 and TRBJ1-1; 7 nucleotides match TRBD1. The V segment lost 6 bases and the J segment 0 bases; nucleotides outside the gene matches: 1. The germline V gene has CDR1 LNHNV and CDR2 YYDKDF (reference sequence). The CDR3 spans 13 residues.

CDR3 nucleotides: TGTGCCAGCAGCATACAGGGGGTCGCTGAAGCTTTCTTT. Translation: CASSIQGVAEAFF. The rearrangement links TRBV7-9 to TRBJ1-1; TRBD1 matches at 8 bases. CDR3 length: 13 residues. Germline CDR1 and CDR2: SEHNR and FQNEAQ (reference sequence). Trimming took 5 bases from V and 6 from J; bases not matched to a gene: 5.

The V and J genes are TRBV6-6 and TRBJ1-4; the match to TRBD1 covers 9 bases. The CDR3 runs to 14 residues. Germline CDR1 MNHNY, CDR2 SVGAGI (reference sequence). V shed 5 bases and J 7 bases; nucleotides not matched to a gene: 5. The CDR3 nucleotides read TGTGCCAGCAGTCGCGGGACAGGGTTTGAAAAACTGTTTTTT. Translated, it gives CASSRGTGFEKLFF.

The V and J genes are TRBV24-1 and TRBJ2-2; D not certain. The CDR3 has 16 residues. Per the germline V gene, CDR1 is KGHDR and CDR2 is SFDVKD. Trimming took 3 bases from V and 5 from J, leaving 15 bases between them. The CDR3 protein is CATSDTTPVGTGELFF. The CDR3 DNA reads as TGTGCCACCAGTGATACGACACCTGTGGGTACCGGGGAGCTGTTTTTT.

The chain recombines TRBV5-1 with TRBJ1-3; no clear D gene. Germline loops: CDR1 SGHRS, CDR2 YFSETQ. Trimming took 4 bases from V and 3 from J, leaving 8 bases between them. The CDR3 totals 13 residues. CDR3 residues: CASSPKSGNTIYF. The CDR3 bases are TGCGCCAGCAGCCCCAAGAGTGGAAACACCATATATTTT. Full variable domain (rest looked up from reference TRBV5-1 and TRBJ1-3): KAGVTQTPRYLIKTRGQQVTLSCSPISGHRSVSWYQQTPGQGLQFLFEYFSETQRNKGNFPGRFSGRQFSNSRSEMNVSTLELGDSALYLCASSPKSGNTIYFGEGSWLTVV.

The chain uses TRBV2 and TRBJ1-6; D gene ambiguous. CDR1 and CDR2 (germline): SNHLY, FYNNEI. The germline V and J ends were trimmed by 8 bases and 7 bases, with 18 bases remaining between them. This CDR3 comprises 15 residues. CDR3 DNA sequence: TGTGCCAGCCGAGGGATGGCCCCGGAGAATTCACCCCTCCACTTT. This codes for CASRGMAPENSPLHF.

The chain combines TRBV19 with TRBJ2-3, with 7 bases identical to TRBD1. J gave up 7 bases and V 9 bases, and 13 bases lay outside the gene matches. This CDR3 has 14 amino acids. Germline CDR1 LNHDA, CDR2 SQIVND (reference sequence). CDR3 loop: CASTKEQGRNTQYF. The CDR3 coding sequence is TGTGCCAGCACTAAAGAACAGGGGCGAAATACGCAGTATTTT.

J is TRBJ1-1 and V is TRBV9; unclear D gene. V was trimmed by 0 bases and J by 1 base, leaving 7 bases between them. This CDR3 contains 14 residues. From germline, CDR1 is SGDLS and CDR2 YYNGEE. CDR3 protein: CASSVEAGNTEAFF. CDR3 sequence (DNA): TGTGCCAGCAGCGTAGAGGCAGGGAACACTGAAGCTTTCTTT.

This clone has a single count. This chain joins TRBV5-4 and TRBJ1-6, with 7 bases that match TRBD1. CDR1 is SGHNT and CDR2 is YYREEE in the germline V gene (reference sequence). The junction had 14 bases not matched to a gene; V was cut back by 2 bases and J by 9 bases. This CDR3 is built from 17 residues. The chain's CDR3 is CASSLQGQRRGGSPLHF. CDR3 DNA: TGTGCCAGCAGCTTACAGGGACAGCGACGAGGTGGTTCACCCCTCCACTTT.

The chain couples TRBV9 to TRBJ2-1, with TRBD2 identical over 10 bases. The CDR3 is 17 amino acids. CDR1 is SGDLS, CDR2 YYNGEE, per germline. V was pared by 0 bases and J by 2 bases, with 5 bases of the junction left unmatched. The CDR3 DNA reads TGTGCCAGCAGCGTAGTCGCTAGCGGGGGCCCCTACAATGAGCAGTTCTTC. Protein sequence: CASSVVASGGPYNEQFF.

This sequence joins TRBV28 and TRBJ2-7, with a tentative D call TRBD2 (5 bases). Trimming took off 9 bases at V and 1 base at J, with 19 bases between the two ends. Germline CDR1 is MDHEN and CDR2 is SYDVKM. The CDR3 covers 15 residues. CDR3 nucleotide sequence: TGTGCCAGGACCTACCGGAGGACGAAGTCCTACGAGCAGTACTTC. This encodes CARTYRRTKSYEQYF.

Here the CDR3 reads CASRGHLSSGNTIYF. For the CDR3, the DNA is TGTGCCAGCAGAGGACATTTAAGCTCTGGAAACACCATATATTTT. The chain combines TRBV6-5 with TRBJ1-3; tentative D call: TRBD1 (5 bases). This CDR3 has 15 residues. From germline, CDR1 is MNHEY and CDR2 SVGAGI. Trimming took off 6 bases at V and 0 bases at J, with 12 bases between the two ends.

This chain connects TRBV5-4 to TRBJ2-5; possible D gene TRBD1, 5 bases. V gave up 6 bases and J gave up 2 bases, with 14 bases separating them. The CDR3 contains 14 residues. Per the germline V gene, CDR1 is SGHNT and CDR2 is YYREEE (reference sequence). For the CDR3, the DNA is TGTGCCAGCACGACCCAGGGTTCTCAAGAGACCCAGTACTTC. Amino acid sequence: CASTTQGSQETQYF.

The chain combines TRBV28 with TRBJ1-5, with a weak D call TRBD1 (6 bases). The CDR3 has 13 amino acids. Germline CDR1 reads MDHEN; CDR2 reads SYDVKM. V was cut by 5 bases and J by 4 bases, with 9 bases left in between. The CDR3 here is CASSPQGNQPQHF. The CDR3 DNA sequence: TGTGCCAGCAGTCCTCAGGGGAATCAGCCCCAGCATTTT.

The chain is built from TRBV4-2 and TRBJ2-5; D unresolved. Deletions cut 0 bases from V and 5 bases from J, with 7 bases between. Looked up from germline, CDR1 is LGHNA and CDR2 is YNFKEQ. The CDR3 covers 13 residues. CDR3 sequence (DNA): TGTGCCAGCAGCCAAGAATCTATCGAGACCCAGTACTTC. This translates into CASSQESIETQYF.

The chain is built from TRBV28 and TRBJ2-3; D is uncertain. CDR1 and CDR2 (germline): MDHEN, SYDVKM. The CDR3 spans 13 residues. The ends were cut back, 7 bases at V and 5 bases at J, with 13 bases in the middle. In DNA, the CDR3 is TGTGCCAGCACCCCGGTAGCCGGAGATACGCAGTATTTT. As protein: CASTPVAGDTQYF.

This clone occurred a few times. This rearrangement joins TRBV3-1 (or the pseudogene TRBV3-2) to TRBJ1-1; TRBD1 might be the D (5 bases). This CDR3 is built from 13 residues. V lost 4 bases to trimming and J lost 3 bases, with 9 bases between them. Looked up from germline, CDR1 is LGHDT and CDR2 is YNNKEL (reference sequence). The CDR3 DNA reads TGTGCCAGCAGCCTCGGACAACACACTGAAGCTTTCTTT. Amino acid sequence: CASSLGQHTEAFF.

V gene TRBV28 combines with J gene TRBJ1-5, with 8 bases matching TRBD1. The CDR3 totals 14 residues. Germline CDR1 and CDR2: MDHEN and SYDVKM. V trimming: 7 bases; J trimming: 4 bases; junction bases outside the gene matches: 6. CDR3 DNA: TGTGCCAGCAACCCCACAGGGGGTAATCAGCCCCAGCATTTT. It specifies CASNPTGGNQPQHF.

The chain combines TRBV5-1 with TRBJ1-1, with 9 bases lining up with TRBD1. With 9 bases clipped from V and 6 bases from J, the junction kept 12 bases outside the gene matches. Germline-derived CDR1 and CDR2 are SGHRS and YFSETQ. The CDR3 loop spans 14 amino acids. DNA for the CDR3: TGCGCCACCAGGACAGGGGAGGGGACTTCTGAAGCTTTCTTT. It encodes CATRTGEGTSEAFF.

The chain carries TRBV11-2 and TRBJ2-7, with D uncertain. Deletions cut 5 bases from V and 3 bases from J, with 11 bases between. The CDR3 covers 13 residues. From germline, CDR1 is SGHAT and CDR2 FQNNGV. The CDR3 protein is CASSPEAYYEQYF. CDR3 bases: TGTGCCAGCAGCCCCGAAGCCTACTACGAGCAGTACTTC.